This TCR beta chain emerged from a study of blood T cell repertoires in COVID-19 (dated by TCRdb to 2020 to 2022). The study in broad terms: Samples covering the acute and convalescent phases of COVID-19 were provided by collaborators in the United States, Italy and Spain. The material from the prospective study consisted of cDNA or gDNA derived from T cells, B-cell-depleted T cells, or PBMCs. The samples were drawn from the first 160 participants of the ongoing ImmuneRACE study and from 950 to 1,500 subjects provided by 6 global collaborators. Subjects who had been exposed to COVID-19, were actively infected with it, or had recovered from it provided the deeply sampled blood TCRbeta repertoires that made up the dataset. The repertoires were released in a freely available public database meant as a resource for research on the immune response to SARS-CoV-2. Where available, HLA class I and class II types were taken from metadata supplied by the sample provider and were not determined by assay-based typing. Sample metadata almost always included a de-identified subject ID, COVID-19 status, age in years and sex.

Results the study describes overall, beyond this receptor: Clinical and demographic metadata were provided uncurated, with the amount varying by source and participant.

The immunoSEQ Assay, a bias-controlled multiplex PCR, was used to amplify TCRbeta CDR3 regions from genomic DNA. The authors processed their data as follows. The number of nucleated cells in each sample was estimated by amplification of reference gene primers within the assay. Sequence reads were collapsed and filtered to measure the absolute abundance of every unique TCRbeta CDR3 rearrangement. For each sample, productive Simpson clonality was calculated as the square root of Simpson's diversity index over productive rearrangements. The clones in this table, taken by TCRdb from immuneACCESS, are in-frame only. Not every clone is retained; where verified, under half of the shortfall comes from an unresolved V gene, and the cause of the rest is unknown. V and J calls plus clone size are reproduced from that table; the DNA served to infer D and trimming. The sample data list some 130,000 clones, and 87% of these were observed just once. Roughly 3.6% of the sample goes to the ten largest clones.

The junction shows trimming of 4 bases on V and 2 bases on J, and the gene matches do not reach 9 bases of it. The CDR3 starts with the cysteine, ends with the phenylalanine, and has 15 residues. CDR3 DNA is the only sequence kept; it has 45 bases, read in frame from the first base. CDR1 SGDLS and CDR2 YYNGEE are derived from the germline V gene. As concerns this clone: Its antigen has not been determined. It has no much larger one-base neighbor in the sample; base qualities were not kept.

Whole blood was collected in K2EDTA tubes by collaborating institutions according to the institutions' own protocols. For TCRbeta analysis, collaborators shipped samples in one of three forms: frozen whole blood, isolated PBMCs, or DNA extracted from either of those sample types. The sequence derives from a woman aged 55-70 years with acute or convalescent COVID-19. Recombination joined TRBV9 with TRBJ2-7; TRBD2 fits 7 bases in the junction. The sequencing sample was made of peripheral blood. The bases read TGTGCCAGCAGCCCCCGGGCGGGAGCTCCCTACGAGCAGTACTTC. It translates to CASSPRAGAPYEQYF.